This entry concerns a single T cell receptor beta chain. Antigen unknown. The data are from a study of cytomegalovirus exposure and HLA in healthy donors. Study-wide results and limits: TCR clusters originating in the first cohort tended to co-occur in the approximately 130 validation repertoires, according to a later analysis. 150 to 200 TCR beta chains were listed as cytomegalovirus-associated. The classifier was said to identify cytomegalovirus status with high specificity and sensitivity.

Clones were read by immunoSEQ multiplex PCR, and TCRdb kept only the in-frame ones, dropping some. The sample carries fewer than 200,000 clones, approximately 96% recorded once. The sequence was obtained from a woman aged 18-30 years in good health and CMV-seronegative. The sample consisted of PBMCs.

Written as DNA, the CDR3 is TGTGCCTGGAGTTACAGCAATGAAAAACTGTTTTTT. Amino acid sequence: CAWSYSNEKLFF. V gene TRBV30 combines with J gene TRBJ1-4; no definite D call. CDR3 length: 12 amino acids. With 2 bases removed from V and 5 bases from J, the gap between germline ends came to 6 bases. Looked up from germline, CDR1 is GTSNPN and CDR2 is SVGIG (reference sequence).